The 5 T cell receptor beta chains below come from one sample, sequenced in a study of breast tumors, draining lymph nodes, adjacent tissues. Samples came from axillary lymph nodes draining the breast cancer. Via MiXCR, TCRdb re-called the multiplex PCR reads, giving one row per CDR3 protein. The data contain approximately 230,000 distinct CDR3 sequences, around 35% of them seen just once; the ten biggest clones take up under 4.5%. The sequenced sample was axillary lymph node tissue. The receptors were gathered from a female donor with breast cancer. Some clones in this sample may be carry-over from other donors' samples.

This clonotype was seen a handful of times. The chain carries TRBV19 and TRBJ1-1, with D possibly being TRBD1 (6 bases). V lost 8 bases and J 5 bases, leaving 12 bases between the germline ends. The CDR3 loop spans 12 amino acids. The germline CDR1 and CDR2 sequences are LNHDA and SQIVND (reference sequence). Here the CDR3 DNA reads TGTGCCAGTTTGGACAGACTAACTGAAGCTTTCTTT. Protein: CASLDRLTEAFF.

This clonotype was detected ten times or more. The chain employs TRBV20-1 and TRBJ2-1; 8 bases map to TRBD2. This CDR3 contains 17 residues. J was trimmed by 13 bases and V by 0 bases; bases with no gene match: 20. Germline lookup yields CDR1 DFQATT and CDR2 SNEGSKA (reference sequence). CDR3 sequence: CSARDLSLREGQIFQFF. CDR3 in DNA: TGCAGTGCTAGAGATCTCTCTCTACGGGAGGGCCAGATTTTTCAGTTCTTC.

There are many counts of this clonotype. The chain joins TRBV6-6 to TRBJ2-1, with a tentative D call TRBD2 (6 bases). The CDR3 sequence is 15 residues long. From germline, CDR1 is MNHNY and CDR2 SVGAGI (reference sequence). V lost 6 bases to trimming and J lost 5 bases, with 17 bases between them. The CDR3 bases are TGTGCCAGCAGCCTAGACGGGGGACGTAACAATGAGCAGTTCTTC. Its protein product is CASSLDGGRNNEQFF.

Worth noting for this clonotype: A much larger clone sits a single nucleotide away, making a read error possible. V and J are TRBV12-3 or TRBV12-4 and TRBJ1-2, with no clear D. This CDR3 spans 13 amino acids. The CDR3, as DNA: TGTGCCAGCAGCATGCTTGGCAACTATGGCCACACCTTC. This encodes CASSMLGNYGHTF.

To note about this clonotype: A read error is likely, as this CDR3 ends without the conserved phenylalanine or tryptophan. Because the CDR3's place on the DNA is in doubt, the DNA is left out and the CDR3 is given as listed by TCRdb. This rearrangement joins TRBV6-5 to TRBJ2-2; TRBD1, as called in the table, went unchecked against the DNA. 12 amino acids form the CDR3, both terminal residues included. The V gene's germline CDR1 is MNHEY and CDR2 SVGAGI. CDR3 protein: CASSPYAPGQSS.